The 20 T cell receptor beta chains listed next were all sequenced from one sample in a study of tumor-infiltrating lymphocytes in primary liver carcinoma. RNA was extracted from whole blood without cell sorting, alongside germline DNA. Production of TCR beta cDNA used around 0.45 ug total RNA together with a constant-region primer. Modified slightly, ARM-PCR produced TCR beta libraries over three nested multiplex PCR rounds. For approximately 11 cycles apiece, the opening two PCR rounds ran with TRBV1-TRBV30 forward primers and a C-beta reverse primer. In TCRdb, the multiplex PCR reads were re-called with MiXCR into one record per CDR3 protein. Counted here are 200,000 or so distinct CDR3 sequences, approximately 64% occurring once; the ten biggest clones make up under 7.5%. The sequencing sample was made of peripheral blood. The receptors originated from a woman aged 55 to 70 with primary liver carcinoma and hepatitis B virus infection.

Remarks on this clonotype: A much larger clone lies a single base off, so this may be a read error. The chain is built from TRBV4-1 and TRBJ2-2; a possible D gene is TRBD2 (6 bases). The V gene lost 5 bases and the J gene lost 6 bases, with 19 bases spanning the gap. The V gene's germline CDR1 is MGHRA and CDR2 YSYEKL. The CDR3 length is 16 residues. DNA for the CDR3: TGCGCCAGCAGCAATCCGGGACTTCGCAACTCCGGGGAGCTGTTTTTT. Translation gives CASSNPGLRNSGELFF.

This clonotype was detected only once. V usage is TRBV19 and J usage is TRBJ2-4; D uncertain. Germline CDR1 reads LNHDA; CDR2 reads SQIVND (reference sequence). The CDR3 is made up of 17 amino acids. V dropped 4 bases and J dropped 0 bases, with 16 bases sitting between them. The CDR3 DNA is TGTGCCAGTAGTACCGCGGACGGAAAATTAGCCAAAAACATTCAGTACTTC. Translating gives CASSTADGKLAKNIQYF.

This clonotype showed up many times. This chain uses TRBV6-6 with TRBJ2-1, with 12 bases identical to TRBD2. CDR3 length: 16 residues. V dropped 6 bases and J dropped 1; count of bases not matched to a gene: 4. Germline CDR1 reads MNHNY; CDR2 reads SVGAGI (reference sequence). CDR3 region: CASRSGLAGSYNEQFF. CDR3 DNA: TGTGCCAGCAGAAGTGGACTAGCGGGGTCCTACAATGAGCAGTTCTTC.

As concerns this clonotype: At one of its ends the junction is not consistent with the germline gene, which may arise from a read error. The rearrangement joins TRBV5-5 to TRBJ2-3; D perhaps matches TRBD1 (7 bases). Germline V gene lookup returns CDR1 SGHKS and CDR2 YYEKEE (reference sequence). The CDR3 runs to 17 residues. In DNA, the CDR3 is TGTGGCAGCAGCTTGGCCCCTGGGCAGGGGGGTTCAGATACGCAGTATTTT. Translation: CGSSLAPGQGGSDTQYF.

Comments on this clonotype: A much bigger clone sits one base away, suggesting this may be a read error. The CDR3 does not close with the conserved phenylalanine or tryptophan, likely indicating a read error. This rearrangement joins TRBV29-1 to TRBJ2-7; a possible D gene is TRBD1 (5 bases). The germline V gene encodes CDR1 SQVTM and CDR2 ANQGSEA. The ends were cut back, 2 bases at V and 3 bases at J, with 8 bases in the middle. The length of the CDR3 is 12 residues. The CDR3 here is CSVEIRGYEQYL. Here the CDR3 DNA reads TGCAGCGTTGAAATAAGGGGCTACGAGCAGTACCTC.

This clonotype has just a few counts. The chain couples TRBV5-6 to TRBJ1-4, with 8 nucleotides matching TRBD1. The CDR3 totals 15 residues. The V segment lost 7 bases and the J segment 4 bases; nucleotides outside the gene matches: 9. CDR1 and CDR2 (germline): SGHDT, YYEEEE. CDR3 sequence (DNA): TGTGCCAGCGGACTATTGGGACAGGATAATGAAAAACTGTTTTTT. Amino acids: CASGLLGQDNEKLFF.

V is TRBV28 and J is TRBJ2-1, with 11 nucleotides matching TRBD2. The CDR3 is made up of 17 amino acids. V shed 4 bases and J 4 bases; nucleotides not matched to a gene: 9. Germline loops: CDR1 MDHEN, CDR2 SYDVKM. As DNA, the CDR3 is TGTGCCAGCAGTTCCCTTGGGGGACTAGCGGAGTACAATGAGCAGTTCTTC. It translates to CASSSLGGLAEYNEQFF.

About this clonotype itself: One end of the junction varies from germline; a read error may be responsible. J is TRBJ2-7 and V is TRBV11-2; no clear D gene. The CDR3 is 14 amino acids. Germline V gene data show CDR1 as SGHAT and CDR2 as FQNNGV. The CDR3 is CASSLATTSYEKYF. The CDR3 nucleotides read TGTGCCAGCAGTTTAGCTACAACCTCCTACGAGAAGTACTTC.

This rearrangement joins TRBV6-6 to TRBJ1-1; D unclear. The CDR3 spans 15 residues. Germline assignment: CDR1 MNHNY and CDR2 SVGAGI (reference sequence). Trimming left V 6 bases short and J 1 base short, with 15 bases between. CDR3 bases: TGTGCCAGCAGCCTTCGGATAGGCCCGAACACTGAAGCTTTCTTT. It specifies CASSLRIGPNTEAFF.

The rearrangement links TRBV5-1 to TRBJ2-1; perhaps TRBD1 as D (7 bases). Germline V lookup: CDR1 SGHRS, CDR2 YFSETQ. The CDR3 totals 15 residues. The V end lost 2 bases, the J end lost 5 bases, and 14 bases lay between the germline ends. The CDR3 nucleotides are TGCGCCAGCAGCTTAGCTGGAGGGGGCAACAATGAGCAGTTCTTC. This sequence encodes CASSLAGGGNNEQFF. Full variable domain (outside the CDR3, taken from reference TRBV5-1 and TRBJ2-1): KAGVTQTPRYLIKTRGQQVTLSCSPISGHRSVSWYQQTPGQGLQFLFEYFSETQRNKGNFPGRFSGRQFSNSRSEMNVSTLELGDSALYLCASSLAGGGNNEQFFGPGTRLTVL.

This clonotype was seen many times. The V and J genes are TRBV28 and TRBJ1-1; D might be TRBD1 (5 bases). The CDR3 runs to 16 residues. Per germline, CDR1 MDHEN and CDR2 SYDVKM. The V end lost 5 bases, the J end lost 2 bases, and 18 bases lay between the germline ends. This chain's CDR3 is CASSGRERKGNTEAFF. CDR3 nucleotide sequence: TGTGCCAGCAGTGGCAGGGAGAGGAAGGGTAACACTGAAGCTTTCTTT.

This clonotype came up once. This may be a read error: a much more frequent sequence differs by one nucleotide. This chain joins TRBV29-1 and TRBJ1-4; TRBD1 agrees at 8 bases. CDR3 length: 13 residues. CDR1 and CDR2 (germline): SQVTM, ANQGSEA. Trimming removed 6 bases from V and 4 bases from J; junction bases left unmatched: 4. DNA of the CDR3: TGCAGCGTCTGGGACAGGTTTAATGAAAAACTGTTTTTT. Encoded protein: CSVWDRFNEKLFF.

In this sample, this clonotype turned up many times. CDR3 in DNA: TGTGCCAGCAGTTGGGGGGCTATATCGCAGTATTTT. It yields the protein CASSWGAISQYF. The J gene is TRBJ2-3, the V gene TRBV12-3 or TRBV12-4, with D perhaps assigned TRBD1 or TRBD2 (6 bases each). The CDR3 has 12 residues. V lost 4 bases and J lost 10, with 12 bases in between.

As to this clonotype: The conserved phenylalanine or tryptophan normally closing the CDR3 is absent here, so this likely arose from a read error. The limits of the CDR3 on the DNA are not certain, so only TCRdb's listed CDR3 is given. The CDR3 loop reads CSVVRGTNSYEQYL. The J gene is TRBJ2-7, the V gene TRBV29-1; TRBD1, as called in the table, went unchecked against the DNA. Germline CDR1 reads SQVTM; CDR2 reads ANQGSEA. The CDR3 contains 14 residues when both ends are counted.

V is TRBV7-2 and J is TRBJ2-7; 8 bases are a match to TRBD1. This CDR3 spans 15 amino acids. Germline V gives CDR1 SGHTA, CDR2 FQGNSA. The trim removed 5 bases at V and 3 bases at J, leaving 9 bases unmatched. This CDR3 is CASSLQDREVYEQYF. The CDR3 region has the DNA TGTGCCAGCAGCCTCCAGGACAGGGAAGTCTACGAGCAGTACTTC.

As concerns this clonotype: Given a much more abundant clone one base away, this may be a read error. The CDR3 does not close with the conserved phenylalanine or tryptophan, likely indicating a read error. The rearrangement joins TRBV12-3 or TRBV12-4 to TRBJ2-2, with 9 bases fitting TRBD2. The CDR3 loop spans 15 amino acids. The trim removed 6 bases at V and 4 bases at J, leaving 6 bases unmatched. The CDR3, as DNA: TGTGCCAGCAGCCGGACTAGCGTGGCCACCGGGGAGCTGTTTCTT. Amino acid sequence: CASSRTSVATGELFL.

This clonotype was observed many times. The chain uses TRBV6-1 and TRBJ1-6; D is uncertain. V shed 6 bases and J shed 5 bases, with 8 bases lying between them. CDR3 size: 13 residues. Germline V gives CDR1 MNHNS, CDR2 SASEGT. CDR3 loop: CASREADNSPLHF. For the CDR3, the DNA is TGTGCCAGCAGGGAGGCGGATAATTCACCCCTCCACTTT.

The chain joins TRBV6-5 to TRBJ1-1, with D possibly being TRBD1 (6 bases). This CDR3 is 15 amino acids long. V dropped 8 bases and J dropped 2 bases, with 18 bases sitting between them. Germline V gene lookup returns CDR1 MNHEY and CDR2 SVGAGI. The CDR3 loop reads CASGGQPVFNTEAFF. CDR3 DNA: TGTGCCAGCGGCGGACAGCCAGTATTTAACACTGAAGCTTTCTTT.

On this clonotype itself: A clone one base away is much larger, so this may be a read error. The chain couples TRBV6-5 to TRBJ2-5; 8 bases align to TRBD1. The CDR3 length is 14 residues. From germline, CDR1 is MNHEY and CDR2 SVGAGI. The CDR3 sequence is CASSYGTGLETLYF. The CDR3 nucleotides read TGTGCCAGCAGTTACGGGACAGGATTGGAGACCCTGTACTTC.

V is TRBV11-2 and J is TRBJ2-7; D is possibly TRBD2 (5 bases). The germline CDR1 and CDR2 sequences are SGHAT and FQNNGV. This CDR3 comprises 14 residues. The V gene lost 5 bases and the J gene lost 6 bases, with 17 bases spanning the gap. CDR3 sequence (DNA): TGTGCCAGCAGCCCCGGACGGGGTACCTGCGAGCAGTACTTC. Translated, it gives CASSPGRGTCEQYF.